The rows below give T cell receptor beta chains drawn from one sample of a study of T cells after yellow fever vaccination. A single record per CDR3 protein comes from TCRdb applying MiXCR to the 5' RACE reads. Altogether 500,000 to 650,000 distinct CDR3 sequences are present, approximately 13% being singletons, with the ten largest covering about 15%. The starting material was PBMCs, obtained on the day of the yellow fever booster vaccination. These receptors were collected from a man aged 30-40 years who received the YFV17D yellow fever vaccine. Each CDR3 is given with its conserved first and last residue. D genes are given only for firm matches. Where a row states a size, it is once, few, many or the class of an expanded clone; other rows omit it.

V	D	J	size	DNA	CDR3
TRBV7-9	TRBD1	TRBJ2-5	few	TGTGCCAGCAGCATTACAGGGGGCGGCGAGACCCAGTACTTC	CASSITGGGETQYF
TRBV5-4	TRBD2	TRBJ2-2	many	TGTGCCAGCAGCTGGGGCGGGGGGAACACCGGGGAGCTGTTTTTT	CASSWGGGNTGELFF
TRBV29-1	TRBD1	TRBJ1-1	.	TGCAGCTCAGGACAGGGGCACACTGAAGCTTTCTTT	CSSGQGHTEAFF
TRBV5-6	.	TRBJ1-5	few	TGTGCCAGCAGCTTCTGGGATAGCAATCAGCCCCAGCATTTT	CASSFWDSNQPQHF
TRBV7-2	TRBD2	TRBJ2-3	few	TGTGCCAGCAGCTTAGGGACTAGCGGGATTACCACAGATACGCAGTATTTT	CASSLGTSGITTDTQYF
TRBV19	TRBD1	TRBJ2-7	few	TGTGCCAGTAGTCCACGAAACAGGGGGCTCTCCTACGAGCAGTACTTC	CASSPRNRGLSYEQYF
TRBV4-3	TRBD2	TRBJ2-1	.	TGCGCCAGCAGCCAAGATCTAGCGGGCGATCACTCCTACAATGAGCAGTTCTTC	CASSQDLAGDHSYNEQFF
TRBV15	.	TRBJ2-5	few	TGTGCCACCAGCAGAGACTGGGGGGACCAAGAGACCCAGTACTTC	CATSRDWGDQETQYF
TRBV6-5	.	TRBJ2-2	many	TGTGCCAGCAGTTACGCAGGGGGGGGGACTATGCGGGCCGGGGAGCTGTTTTTT	CASSYAGGGTMRAGELFF
TRBV11-2	.	TRBJ2-5	.	TGTGCCAGCAGCTTATCTGGGTTTGGCGAGACCCAGTACTTC	CASSLSGFGETQYF
TRBV5-1	.	TRBJ2-7	few	TGCGCCAGCAGCTCTCCAGCGGTCTACGAGCAGTACTTC	CASSSPAVYEQYF
TRBV20-1	TRBD1	TRBJ2-1	.	TGCAGTGCAGGGACAGGGGGCGCGAATGAGCAGTTCTTC	CSAGTGGANEQFF
TRBV7-2	TRBD1	TRBJ1-2	.	TGTGCCAGCACCACGACAGGGACCAACTATGGCTACACCTTC	CASTTTGTNYGYTF
TRBV6-5	TRBD2	TRBJ2-3	many	TGTGCCAGCAGTTACTCGAGGGAGGGTTATACGCAGTATTTT	CASSYSREGYTQYF
TRBV28	.	TRBJ1-1	.	TGTGCCAGCAGTTTCAGGGTCCAGGTCACTGAAGCTTTCTTT	CASSFRVQVTEAFF
TRBV23-1	.	TRBJ1-5	few	TGCGCCAGCAGTCAATCGGAGAGCTATAGCAATCAGCCCCAGCATTTT	CASSQSESYSNQPQHF
TRBV11-2	TRBD1	TRBJ2-1	few	TGTGCCAGCAGCTTAGAGCCGGGACAGGGGGCCAATGAGCAGTTCTTC	CASSLEPGQGANEQFF
TRBV7-6	TRBD2	TRBJ2-2	few	TGTGCCAGCAGCCCTGGAACTAGCGGGATTTTGGCTTTT	CASSPGTSGILAF
TRBV5-1	.	TRBJ2-1	few	TGCGCCAGCAGCTTGGAGCTAGCGAAGTCCTACAATGAGCAGTTCTTC	CASSLELAKSYNEQFF
TRBV5-1	.	TRBJ2-5	.	TGCGCCAGCAGCTTGGGGAGCCGACAAGAGACCCAGTACTTC	CASSLGSRQETQYF
TRBV7-6	.	TRBJ2-3	many	TGTGCCAGCGCAGTAGGAACAGATACGCAGTATTTT	CASAVGTDTQYF
TRBV20-1	TRBD2	TRBJ2-1	few	TGCAGTGCTAGAGATGCCCTAGCGGGGGCCCTAACTAAGTGGCAGTTCTTC	CSARDALAGALTKWQFF
TRBV7-8	.	TRBJ2-3	few	TGTGCCAGCAGCTTAGCGCGGAGCGATGGGGGCACAGATACGCAGTATTTT	CASSLARSDGGTDTQYF
TRBV29-1	.	TRBJ2-3	few	TGCAGCGTTCGGGGCGCGGCAGATACGCAGTATTTT	CSVRGAADTQYF
TRBV6-6	.	TRBJ2-7	many	TGTGCCAGCAGTTTCCTTCAGGGACTTTACTTC	CASSFLQGLYF
TRBV6-1	.	TRBJ1-2	.	TGTGCCGGCAGTGCCAAGGGTCAGGGCTATGGCTACACCTTC	CAGSAKGQGYGYTF